This is a list of T cell receptor beta chains from one sample in a study of CXCR3-negative and CXCR3-positive naive CD8 T cells. TCRdb reanalyzed the 5' RACE reads, giving one entry per CDR3 protein sequence and no DNA. The sample holds roughly 59,000 distinct CDR3 sequences. Specimen: naive CXCR3+ CD8+ T cells from blood. The receptor source for this set is a human donor in good health. Some clones in this sample may be carry-over from other donors' samples. The CDR3 runs from the conserved cysteine through the conserved F or W. Each record gives: V gene, CDR3 length, J gene, CDR3 protein.

TRBV7-6	17	TRBJ2-3	CASSPQGGRAHTDTQYF
TRBV12-3/TRBV12-4	16	TRBJ2-5	CASRTPGRVLEETQYF
TRBV14	15	TRBJ1-2	CASSQVLGGLHGYTF
TRBV7-2	14	TRBJ2-5	CASSLAQEWETQYF
TRBV7-9	11	TRBJ2-7	CASSLQYEQYF
TRBV6-4	11	TRBJ2-2	CASSEGGELFF
TRBV28	13	TRBJ2-7	CASSLLQVYEQYF
TRBV29-1	13	TRBJ2-7	CSVGIWDRGEQYF
TRBV6-2/TRBV6-3	15	TRBJ2-1	CASSLGQGLYNEQFF
TRBV29-1	13	TRBJ2-7	CSVERAGGPEQYF
TRBV6-2/TRBV6-3	11	TRBJ2-7	CASSYSGDRNF
TRBV20-1	14	TRBJ2-1	CSAPLRREYNEQFF
TRBV28	13	TRBJ2-1	CASSLGAADEQFF
TRBV28	15	TRBJ2-7	CASSGVRVKSYEQYF
TRBV4-3	17	TRBJ2-1	CASSQDLYSGRYNEQFF
TRBV7-2	16	TRBJ2-7	CASSDPGLAGALQQYF
TRBV6-9	16	TRBJ2-5	CASTEREASGKETQYF
TRBV12-3/TRBV12-4	14	TRBJ2-1	CASSAAGKANEQFF
TRBV28	13	TRBJ1-5	CASSLPGDQPQHF
TRBV14	14	TRBJ1-2	CASSQRDQNYGYTF
TRBV7-9	14	TRBJ2-3	CASSSAGDLDTQYF
TRBV6-5	16	TRBJ1-4	CASSYSEASDGEKLFF
TRBV7-8	15	TRBJ2-1	CASSLLAGDNNEQFF
TRBV27	14	TRBJ2-1	CASSRGGILNEQFF
TRBV29-1	14	TRBJ1-5	CSVSTGGLNQPQHF
TRBV10-3	13	TRBJ2-2	CALTRRDTGELFF
TRBV20-1	16	TRBJ1-5	CSAYLTGGFRNQPQHF
TRBV5-1	12	TRBJ2-7	CASSLGFDEQYF
TRBV20-1	15	TRBJ2-1	CSARNRDVPYNEQFF
TRBV7-9	12	TRBJ2-1	CASSFVPGEQFF
TRBV7-9	16	TRBJ2-7	CASEGPSGTSGSEQYF
TRBV4-3	16	TRBJ1-2	CASSQDRFDYSYGYTF
TRBV7-7	14	TRBJ1-1	CASSPITANTEAFF
TRBV2	14	TRBJ2-5	CASRPPGREETQYF
TRBV2	11	TRBJ2-1	CASFSGNEQFF
TRBV14	13	TRBJ2-3	CASSQNRQDTQYF
TRBV25-1	13	TRBJ2-1	CASSEYPGHEQFF
TRBV20-1	13	TRBJ2-7	CSARKGDIYEQYF
TRBV15	14	TRBJ1-1	CATSRASVYTEAFF
TRBV4-3	15	TRBJ2-7	CASSHLTGSTYEQYF
TRBV7-7	13	TRBJ1-1	CASSPYLNTEAFF
TRBV9	14	TRBJ2-7	CASSPRTGFHEQYF
TRBV5-8	13	TRBJ2-7	CASTTGAYYEQYF
TRBV18	12	TRBJ2-3	CASTESTDTQYF
TRBV18	16	TRBJ1-5	CASSPAATIAEQPQHF
TRBV12-3/TRBV12-4	15	TRBJ2-7	CASSNSGAYVYEQYF
TRBV7-7	13	TRBJ2-5	CASSLGGLETQYF
TRBV29-1	14	TRBJ2-7	CSVVGTGGDYEQYF
TRBV27	15	TRBJ2-1	CASSLQVGPYNEQFF
TRBV6-5	15	TRBJ2-5	CASSYGARYQETQYF
TRBV29-1	13	TRBJ2-5	CSVDKGVQETQYF
TRBV7-3	14	TRBJ2-7	CASSPTTGAYEQYF
TRBV7-2	15	TRBJ2-3	CASSTSGGRTDTQYF
TRBV6-2/TRBV6-3	14	TRBJ2-5	CASSYGGGGETQYF
TRBV27	14	TRBJ2-4	CASSFGKEGNINYF
TRBV10-3	15	TRBJ2-5	CAISAPGVPGETQYF
TRBV4-3	16	TRBJ1-4	CASSQDLGQNNEKLFF